This T cell receptor beta chain was recorded in a study of cytomegalovirus exposure and HLA in healthy donors. Profiled with immunoSEQ multiplex PCR; TCRdb holds only in-frame clones, not every one. The sample shows roughly 100,000 clones, around 86% of them seen only once. The V and J ends lost 5 bases and 2 bases, in that order; junction bases with no gene match: 10. The CDR3 sequence is 16 residues long. CDR1 is SEHNR and CDR2 is FQNEAQ in the germline V gene (reference sequence). This clone was observed a single time. This chain connects TRBV7-9 to TRBJ2-7; 9 positions agree with TRBD1. Material for sequencing was PBMCs. This TCR was sampled from a woman aged 18-29 years in good health and CMV-seropositive. CDR3 sequence reads: CASSAGRDRAPYEQYF. The CDR3 DNA reads as TGTGCCAGCAGCGCAGGCCGGGACAGGGCACCCTACGAGCAGTACTTC.